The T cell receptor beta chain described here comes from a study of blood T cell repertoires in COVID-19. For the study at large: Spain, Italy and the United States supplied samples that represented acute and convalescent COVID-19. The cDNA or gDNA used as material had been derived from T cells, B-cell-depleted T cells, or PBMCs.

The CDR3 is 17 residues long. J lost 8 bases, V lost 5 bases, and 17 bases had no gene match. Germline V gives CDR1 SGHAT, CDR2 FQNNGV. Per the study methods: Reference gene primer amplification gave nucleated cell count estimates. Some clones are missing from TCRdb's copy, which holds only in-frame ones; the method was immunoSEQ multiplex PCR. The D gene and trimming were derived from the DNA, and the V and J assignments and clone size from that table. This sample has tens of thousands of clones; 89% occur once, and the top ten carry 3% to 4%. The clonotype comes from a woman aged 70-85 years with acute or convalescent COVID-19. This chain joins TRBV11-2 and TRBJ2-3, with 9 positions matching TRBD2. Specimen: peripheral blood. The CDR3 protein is CASSPMGAGGPVGTQYF. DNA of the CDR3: TGTGCCAGCAGCCCGATGGGGGCGGGAGGGCCTGTGGGTACGCAGTATTTT.